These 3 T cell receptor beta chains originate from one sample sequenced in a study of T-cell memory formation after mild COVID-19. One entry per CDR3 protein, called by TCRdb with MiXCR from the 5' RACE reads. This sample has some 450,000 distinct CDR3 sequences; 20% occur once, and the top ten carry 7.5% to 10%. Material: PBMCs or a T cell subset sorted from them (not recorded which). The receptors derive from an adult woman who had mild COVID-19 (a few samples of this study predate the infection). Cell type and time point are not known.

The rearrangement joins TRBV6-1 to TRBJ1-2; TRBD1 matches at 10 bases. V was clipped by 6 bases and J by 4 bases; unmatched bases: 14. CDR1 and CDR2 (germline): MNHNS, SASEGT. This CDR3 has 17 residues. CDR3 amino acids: CASRQPGQGRTSYGYTF. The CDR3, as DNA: TGTGCCAGCAGACAACCGGGACAGGGGCGAACCTCCTATGGCTACACCTTC.

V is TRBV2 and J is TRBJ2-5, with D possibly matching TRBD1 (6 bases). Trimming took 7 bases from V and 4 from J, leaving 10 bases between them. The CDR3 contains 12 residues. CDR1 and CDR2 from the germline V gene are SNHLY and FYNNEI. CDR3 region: CASKGDGETQYF. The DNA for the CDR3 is TGTGCCAGCAAGGGGGATGGAGAGACCCAGTACTTC.

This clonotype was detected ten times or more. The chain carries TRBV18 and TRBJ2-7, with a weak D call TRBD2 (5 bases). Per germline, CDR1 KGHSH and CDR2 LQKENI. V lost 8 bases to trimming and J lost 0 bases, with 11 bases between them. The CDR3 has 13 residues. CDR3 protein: CASSPTSSYEQYF. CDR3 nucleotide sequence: TGTGCCAGCAGTCCAACTAGCTCCTACGAGCAGTACTTC.